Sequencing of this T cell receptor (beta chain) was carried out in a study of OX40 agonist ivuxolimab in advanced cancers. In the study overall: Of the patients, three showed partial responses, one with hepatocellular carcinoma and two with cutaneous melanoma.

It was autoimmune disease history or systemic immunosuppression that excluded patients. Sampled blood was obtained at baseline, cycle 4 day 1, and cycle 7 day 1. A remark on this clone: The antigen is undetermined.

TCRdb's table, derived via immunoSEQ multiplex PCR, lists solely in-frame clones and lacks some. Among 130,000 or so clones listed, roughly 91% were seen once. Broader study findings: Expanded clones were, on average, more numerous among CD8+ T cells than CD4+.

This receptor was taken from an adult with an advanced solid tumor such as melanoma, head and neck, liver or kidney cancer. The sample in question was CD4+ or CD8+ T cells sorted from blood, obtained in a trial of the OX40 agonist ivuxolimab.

This CDR3 is CASSVEQGNSPLHF. For the CDR3, the DNA is TGTGCCAGCAGCGTAGAACAGGGGAATTCACCCCTCCACTTT. This chain links TRBV9 with TRBJ1-6, with 7 bases lining up with TRBD1. V dropped 0 bases and J dropped 7; count of bases not matched to a gene: 1. Germline values: CDR1 SGDLS, CDR2 YYNGEE. The CDR3 length is 14 residues.